The 15 T cell receptor beta chains below come from one sample, sequenced in a study of shared clonotypes between healthy human individuals. Naive CD8 cells, CD45RO-negative and positively selected for CCR7, excluded terminally differentiated effector memory CD45RA+ cells. Libraries were prepared by immunoSEQ multiplex PCR; TCRdb keeps only in-frame clonotypes and omits some of them. The repertoire includes hundreds of thousands of clones, 95% of them detected once, and around 0.11% sits in the top ten. Sequencing used naive CD8+ T cells sorted from blood. The origin of the receptors is a woman aged 25 to 45 in good health.

The chain uses TRBV28 and TRBJ2-4, with 7 bases identical to TRBD1. This CDR3 contains 16 residues. V lost 6 bases to trimming and J lost 0 bases; unmatched junction nucleotides: 8. CDR1 and CDR2 (germline): MDHEN, SYDVKM. The CDR3 is CASSKRDSLAKNIQYF. CDR3 coding DNA: TGTGCCAGCAGCAAAAGGGACAGCTTAGCCAAAAACATTCAGTACTTC.

This clone was counted between two and nine times. Other nucleotide sequences in the sample specify the same CDR3. The chain joins TRBV9 to TRBJ2-7, with 11 bases matching TRBD1. J lost 4 bases, V lost 3 bases, and 3 bases had no gene match. The CDR3 is 14 amino acids. Germline loops: CDR1 SGDLS, CDR2 YYNGEE. CDR3 DNA sequence: TGTGCCAGCAGCGCCGGGACAGGGGGATACGAGCAGTACTTC. Translated: CASSAGTGGYEQYF.

The V and J genes are TRBV6-6 and TRBJ2-3, with D perhaps given as TRBD1 or TRBD2 (5 bases each). Germline CDR1 reads MNHNY; CDR2 reads SVGAGI (reference sequence). The CDR3 length is 14 residues. The V end lost 5 bases, the J end lost 2 bases, and 11 bases lay between the germline ends. As DNA, the CDR3 is TGTGCCAGCAGTCCCTGGGGGACCACAGATACGCAGTATTTT. Protein product: CASSPWGTTDTQYF.

The chain recombines TRBV28 with TRBJ2-2; TRBD1 or TRBD2 may be the D gene (6 bases each). V was shortened by 3 bases and J by 4 bases, with 12 bases between the two germline ends. The CDR3 consists of 15 residues. Germline V lookup: CDR1 MDHEN, CDR2 SYDVKM. As DNA, the CDR3 is TGTGCCAGCAGTTTTAACAGGGAGGTCACCGGGGAGCTGTTTTTT. This sequence encodes CASSFNREVTGELFF.

V gene TRBV27 combines with J gene TRBJ2-7, with TRBD2 matching over 8 bases. The J segment lost 4 bases and the V segment lost 5 bases, leaving 7 bases of the junction unmatched. The CDR3 length is 14 residues. Per germline, CDR1 MNHEY and CDR2 SMNVEV (reference sequence). The CDR3 loop reads CASSNGGGGYEQYF. The CDR3 DNA follows: TGTGCCAGCAGTAATGGAGGCGGGGGGTACGAGCAGTACTTC.

This CDR3 is CASSSRTSGTETQYF. CDR3 coding DNA: TGTGCCAGCAGCTCCAGGACTAGCGGGACTGAGACCCAGTACTTC. The gene calls are TRBV5-8 and TRBJ2-5; 12 nucleotides line up with TRBD2. CDR3 length: 15 amino acids. V was clipped by 3 bases and J by 5 bases; unmatched bases: 5. From germline, CDR1 is SGHTS and CDR2 YDEGEE.

The chain combines TRBV27 with TRBJ1-2, with TRBD1 as a possible D gene (5 bases). CDR3 length: 13 residues. V gave up 8 bases and J gave up 3 bases, with 13 bases separating them. Germline assignment: CDR1 MNHEY and CDR2 SMNVEV (reference sequence). This CDR3 reads CASSLGTDYGYTF. CDR3 coding DNA: TGTGCCAGCTCTTTGGGGACGGACTATGGCTACACCTTC.

The chain couples TRBV11-2 to TRBJ2-1, with TRBD2 as a possible D gene (5 bases). The germline V gene has CDR1 SGHAT and CDR2 FQNNGV. Trimming pared 2 bases from V and 10 bases from J, leaving 12 bases between. There are 13 residues in the CDR3. The CDR3 spells CASSLTLANEQFF. In DNA form, the CDR3 reads TGTGCCAGCAGCTTAACCCTAGCAAACGAGCAGTTCTTC.

The chain combines TRBV5-6 with TRBJ2-7; D unclear. V lost 3 bases, J lost 5 bases, and 18 bases lay in between. The CDR3 has 15 residues. CDR1 and CDR2 from the germline V gene are SGHDT and YYEEEE. For the CDR3, the DNA is TGTGCCAGCAGCTCTTCTTGGTTAGTGTTCAACGAGCAGTACTTC. It specifies CASSSSWLVFNEQYF. The full variable domain, its missing parts supplied by reference TRBV5-6 and TRBJ2-7, is DAGVTQSPTHLIKTRGQQVTLRCSPKSGHDTVSWYQQALGQGPQFIFQYYEEEERQRGNFPDRFSGHQFPNYSSELNVNALLLGDSALYLCASSSSWLVFNEQYFGPGTRLTVT.

This sequence joins TRBV7-9 and TRBJ2-3, with TRBD2 identical over 8 bases. V shed 5 bases and J 1 base; nucleotides not matched to a gene: 11. Germline CDR1 SEHNR, CDR2 FQNEAQ (reference sequence). CDR3 size: 17 residues. CDR3 sequence reads: CASSPRGGLRRTDTQYF. CDR3 in DNA: TGTGCCAGCAGCCCACGGGGGGGACTTCGACGCACAGATACGCAGTATTTT.

The chain is built from TRBV13 and TRBJ2-1; D is possibly TRBD2 (6 bases). Germline V gives CDR1 PRHDT, CDR2 FYEKMQ (reference sequence). Trimming pared 1 base from V and 8 bases from J, leaving 18 bases between. The CDR3 sequence is 16 residues long. The CDR3 spells CASSLESSGTGDEQFF. The DNA for the CDR3 is TGTGCCAGCAGCTTAGAAAGCTCCGGGACGGGAGATGAGCAGTTCTTC.

This rearrangement joins TRBV2 to TRBJ2-3; D ambiguous. V lost 2 bases to trimming and J lost 4 bases, with 7 bases between them. The CDR3 runs to 13 residues. CDR1 SNHLY and CDR2 FYNNEI come from the germline V gene. The CDR3 region has the DNA TGTGCCAGCAGTGAAATCGGGTCAGATACGCAGTATTTT. This sequence encodes CASSEIGSDTQYF.

V and J are TRBV19 and TRBJ1-1; no clear D gene. V lost 6 bases and J 4 bases, leaving 9 bases between the germline ends. CDR1 and CDR2 from the germline V gene are LNHDA and SQIVND (reference sequence). This CDR3 has 12 residues. The CDR3 DNA follows: TGTGCCAGTAGCGGGCTAGGCACTGAAGCTTTCTTT. Its protein product is CASSGLGTEAFF.

The J gene is TRBJ2-5, the V gene TRBV2; weak D call: TRBD1 (6 bases). The ends were cut back, 6 bases at V and 5 bases at J, with 16 bases in the middle. Germline V gives CDR1 SNHLY, CDR2 FYNNEI. The CDR3 length is 14 residues. CDR3 in DNA: TGTGCCAGCAGCGGGACACAGCCTGGGGAGACCCAGTACTTC. It codes for CASSGTQPGETQYF.

The chain carries TRBV30 and TRBJ2-2; maybe TRBD1 (6 bases). The length of the CDR3 is 15 residues. V lost 0 bases to trimming and J lost 5 bases, with 13 bases between them. Germline CDR1 and CDR2: GTSNPN and SVGIG (reference sequence). CDR3 region: CAWSVGRGKTGELFF. As DNA, the CDR3 is TGTGCCTGGAGTGTGGGCAGGGGAAAGACCGGGGAGCTGTTTTTT.